Listed below are T cell receptor beta chains from one sample, sequenced in a study of blood T cell repertoires in COVID-19. The protocol was immunoSEQ multiplex PCR, while the TCRdb copy is restricted to in-frame clones and leaves out a portion. The sample comprises approximately 150,000 clones, roughly 89% of which are singletons, and roughly 1.5% rests with the top ten. The sample was peripheral blood. The receptor set was obtained from a woman between 45 and 60 years old with acute or convalescent COVID-19. Both conserved end residues are part of each CDR3. The D gene is left open where the match is weak. Size values are once, few and many counts, or a class for expanded clones, and some rows have none.

CDR3aa	CDR3nt	j_gene	v_gene	d_gene	abundance
CASSEDSLVRETQYF	TGTGCCAGCAGTGAAGATTCCCTAGTTCGAGAGACCCAGTACTTC	TRBJ2-5	TRBV6-1	.	.
CASPSHRGPYNEQFF	TGTGCCAGCCCCTCGCACAGGGGCCCCTACAATGAGCAGTTCTTC	TRBJ2-1	TRBV27	TRBD1	.
CASSQVGATRTSTDTQYF	TGCGCCAGCAGCCAAGTAGGGGCTACTCGAACTAGCACAGATACGCAGTATTTT	TRBJ2-3	TRBV4-1	.	.
CASSPRSGGSADTQYF	TGTGCCAGCAGCCCCCGCAGCGGGGGGTCGGCCGATACGCAGTATTTT	TRBJ2-3	TRBV7-3	TRBD2	.
CASSGQYTEAFF	TGTGCCAGCAGTGGACAGTACACTGAAGCTTTCTTT	TRBJ1-1	TRBV6-2/TRBV6-3	.	.
CASSYSRSNQPQHF	TGTGCCAGCAGTTACTCGAGAAGCAATCAGCCCCAGCATTTT	TRBJ1-5	TRBV6-2/TRBV6-3	.	once
CASSPGLAGGMRELFF	TGTGCCAGCAGTCCCGGACTAGCGGGGGGGATGCGGGAGCTGTTTTTT	TRBJ2-2	TRBV27	TRBD2	.
CASSPPGTRDTGELFF	TGTGCCAGCAGCCCGCCCGGGACTAGGGACACCGGGGAGCTGTTTTTT	TRBJ2-2	TRBV7-3	TRBD2	.
CASRRTSYEQYF	TGTGCCAGCAGGCGCACTTCCTACGAGCAGTACTTC	TRBJ2-7	TRBV2	.	once
CASSEDIQYF	TGTGCCAGCAGCGAGGACATTCAGTACTTC	TRBJ2-4	TRBV7-9	.	once
CASSPRLIYGHPVNTEAFF	TGTGCCAGCAGCCCGAGACTCATATATGGACATCCCGTGAACACTGAAGCTTTCTTT	TRBJ1-1	TRBV9	.	few
CASSQDWAANEKLFF	TGTGCCAGCAGCCAAGATTGGGCAGCAAATGAAAAACTGTTTTTT	TRBJ1-4	TRBV14	.	.
CSVEGPRGLDEQFF	TGCAGCGTTGAAGGACCACGAGGGCTCGATGAGCAGTTCTTC	TRBJ2-1	TRBV29-1	.	.
CATPSPGNYGYTF	TGTGCCACCCCGTCGCCAGGGAACTATGGCTACACCTTC	TRBJ1-2	TRBV2	.	.
CAWTRLVSYNEQFF	TGTGCCTGGACTCGACTTGTATCCTACAATGAGCAGTTCTTC	TRBJ2-1	TRBV30	.	.